This T cell receptor beta chain was identified in a study of OX40 agonist ivuxolimab in advanced cancers. Study results and caveats: Nonresponders included some who also had low normalized T-cell clonal expansion.

The protocol was immunoSEQ multiplex PCR, while the TCRdb copy is restricted to in-frame clones and leaves out a portion. The sample lists 95,000 to 150,000 clones; 92% were seen once. CDR1 is MDHEN, CDR2 SYDVKM, per germline. Trimming stripped 6 bases from V and 2 bases from J, with 7 bases between. This CDR3 is 12 amino acids long. As concerns this clone: Its target is unknown.

Sequenced material: CD4+ or CD8+ T cells sorted from blood, taken in a trial of the OX40 agonist ivuxolimab. The origin of this receptor is an adult with an advanced solid tumor such as melanoma, head and neck, liver or kidney cancer. This chain uses TRBV28 with TRBJ2-5, with a tentative D call TRBD2 (6 bases). The CDR3 loop is CASRGLQETQYF. DNA for the CDR3: TGTGCCAGCAGGGGACTTCAAGAGACCCAGTACTTC.